This T cell receptor beta chain appears in the sequencing data of a study of blood T cells in healthy people across ages. The junction had 5 bases not matched to a gene; V was cut back by 2 bases and J by 8 bases. The CDR3 is made up of 14 amino acids. Germline V CDR1 and CDR2: SGHKS, YYEKEE (reference sequence). This clonotype came up a few times. A sample-barcoded 5' primer and a J-beta primer mix were used in a second PCR of roughly 7 to 12 cycles. Each TCR beta cDNA got a 12-nucleotide random molecular identifier. Using its own MiXCR run on the 5' RACE reads, TCRdb lists one record per CDR3 protein. The table shows 1.6 million or so distinct CDR3 sequences, with roughly 32% occurring only once.

This clonotype was sampled from a woman in her twenties or thirties in good health. Sequencing used blood. The chain carries TRBV5-5 and TRBJ2-4, with 9 bases aligning to TRBD2. Here the CDR3 reads CASSFGSGSDIQYF. The CDR3 DNA sequence: TGTGCCAGCAGCTTTGGTAGCGGGAGTGACATTCAGTACTTC.